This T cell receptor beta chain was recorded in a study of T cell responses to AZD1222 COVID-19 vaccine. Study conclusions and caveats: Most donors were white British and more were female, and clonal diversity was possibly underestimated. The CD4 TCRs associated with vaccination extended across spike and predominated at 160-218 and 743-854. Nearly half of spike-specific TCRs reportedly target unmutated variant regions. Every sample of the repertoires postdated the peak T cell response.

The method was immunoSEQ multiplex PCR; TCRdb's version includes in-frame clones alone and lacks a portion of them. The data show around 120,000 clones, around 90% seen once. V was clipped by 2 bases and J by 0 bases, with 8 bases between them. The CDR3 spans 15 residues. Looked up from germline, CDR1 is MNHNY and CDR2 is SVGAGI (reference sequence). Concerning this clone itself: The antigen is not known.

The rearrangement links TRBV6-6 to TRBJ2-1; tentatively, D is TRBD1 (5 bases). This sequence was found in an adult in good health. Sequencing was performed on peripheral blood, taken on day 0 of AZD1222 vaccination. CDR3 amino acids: CASSYADSSYNEQFF. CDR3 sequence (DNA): TGTGCCAGCAGTTACGCTGACAGCTCCTACAATGAGCAGTTCTTC.